The text below deals with one TCR beta chain. Antigen: not known. The protocol was immunoSEQ multiplex PCR, while the TCRdb copy is restricted to in-frame clones and leaves out a portion. This table holds roughly 100,000 clones, about 89% found once. This entry comes from a study of T cell responses to AZD1222 COVID-19 vaccine. The CDR3 spans 18 residues. Study observations and caveats: Spike-specific TCRs gained breadth and depth after people received two AZD1222 doses. The donor group comprised mostly white British people and more females; the analysis possibly underestimated clonal diversity. Among those given AZD1222, only six or seven were seropositive at baseline. Researchers took repertoire samples only after the peak T cell response had come.

The sequencing here drew on peripheral blood, taken on day 0 of AZD1222 vaccination. The V gene is TRBV12-2, the J gene TRBJ2-2; the DNA was not compared with TRBD1, the D call given in the table. TRBV12-2 is a pseudogene locus. The clonotype originates from an adult in good health. CDR3 in amino acids: CASRFASIDRTNTGELFF. The CDR3 DNA sequence: TGTGCAAGTCGCTTCGCCTCTATTGACAGGACGAACACCGGGGAGCTGTTTTTT.